Below, 12 T cell receptor beta chains from the same sample are listed, as sequenced in a study of blood T cell repertoires in COVID-19. Assay used: immunoSEQ multiplex PCR; TCRdb lists only in-frame clones, some missing. The sample yields about 270,000 clones, just under 90% seen once. Sequencing was performed on PBMCs or T cells enriched from blood (not recorded which). Source of these receptors: a woman in her 30s with acute COVID-19.

The chain links TRBV6-4 to TRBJ2-7, with 12 bases lining up with TRBD2. Unmatched junction bases numbered 12, after V lost 9 bases and J lost 6 bases. Per germline, CDR1 MRHNA and CDR2 SNTAGT. CDR3 length: 15 residues. In DNA, the CDR3 is TGTGCCAGAGCATTGTCTAGCGGGAGGGCCGGCGAGCAGTACTTC. It yields the protein CARALSSGRAGEQYF.

The rearrangement uses TRBV5-5 and TRBJ2-7; 11 bases agree with TRBD1. CDR3 length: 16 amino acids. J lost 4 bases, V lost 2 bases, and 8 bases had no gene match. Germline V CDR1 and CDR2: SGHKS, YYEKEE (reference sequence). CDR3 in amino acids: CASSFEQGQGAYEQYF. The CDR3 DNA reads as TGTGCCAGCAGCTTTGAGCAAGGACAGGGGGCGTACGAGCAGTACTTC.

V usage is TRBV11-2 and J usage is TRBJ2-1; 13 bases align to TRBD2. This CDR3 is built from 15 residues. With V trimmed by 5 bases and J by 8 bases, 6 bases remained unmatched. Germline V gives CDR1 SGHAT, CDR2 FQNNGV. CDR3 sequence (DNA): TGTGCCAGCAGCCCGACTAGCGGGAGGTCTGATGAGCAGTTCTTC. Encoded protein: CASSPTSGRSDEQFF.

The chain combines TRBV15 with TRBJ2-2; perhaps TRBD2 as D (5 bases). The CDR3 length is 15 residues. Trimming took off 2 bases at V and 5 bases at J, with 12 bases between the two ends. The germline CDR1 and CDR2 sequences are LNHNV and YYDKDF (reference sequence). CDR3 sequence: CATSRTGKETGELFF. The CDR3 DNA is TGTGCCACCAGCAGAACGGGGAAGGAGACCGGGGAGCTGTTTTTT. The whole variable domain, filled in from reference TRBV15 and TRBJ2-2, reads DAMVIQNPRYQVTQFGKPVTLSCSQTLNHNVMYWYQQKSSQAPKLLFHYYDKDFNNEADTPDNFQSRRPNTSFCFLDIRSPGLGDTAMYLCATSRTGKETGELFFGEGSRLTVL.

This clone was seen only a few times. The chain recombines TRBV9 with TRBJ2-2, with a weak D call TRBD2 (5 bases). CDR1 SGDLS and CDR2 YYNGEE come from the germline V gene. Trimming left V 4 bases short and J 5 bases short, with 15 bases between. The CDR3 spans 15 residues. The DNA for the CDR3 is TGTGCCAGCAGCTCCGGAGTACCGGGGACCGGGGAGCTGTTTTTT. Its protein is CASSSGVPGTGELFF.

The CDR3 bases are TGTGCCAGCAGCTTTGACTACCAGTCCTACGAGCAGTACTTC. Translated: CASSFDYQSYEQYF. The chain employs TRBV6-5 and TRBJ2-7; a weak D match, TRBD2 (5 bases). V lost 6 bases, J lost 1 base, and 13 bases lay in between. The germline CDR1 and CDR2 sequences are MNHEY and SVGAGI. The CDR3 length is 14 residues.

The genes are TRBV27 and TRBJ1-2, with 9 bases matching TRBD1. Germline V CDR1 and CDR2: MNHEY, SMNVEV (reference sequence). V lost 0 bases, J lost 2 bases, and 10 bases stayed unmatched. The CDR3 is 18 residues long. The CDR3 coding sequence is TGTGCCAGCAGTTTATCGCTAATTACAGGGGGCGAAAACTATGGCTACACCTTC. This sequence encodes CASSLSLITGGENYGYTF.

The chain recombines TRBV21-1 with TRBJ2-2; TRBD2 was called by the table and not checked on the DNA. TRBV21-1 is listed as a pseudogene. The CDR3 sequence is 13 residues long. In DNA form, the CDR3 reads TGTGCCAGCATAGCGGGAAACACCGGGGAGCTGTTTTTT. It is translated as CASIAGNTGELFF.

V is TRBV27 and J is TRBJ2-7; TRBD2 is a possible D gene (7 bases). This CDR3 is 18 amino acids long. Looked up from germline, CDR1 is MNHEY and CDR2 is SMNVEV (reference sequence). Trimming shortened V by 5 bases and J by 4 bases, and 27 bases separated the two germline ends. CDR3 amino acids: CASSPKGGVVGGEYEQYF. CDR3 DNA: TGTGCCAGCAGTCCCAAAGGGGGGGTAGTAGGAGGGGAGTACGAGCAGTACTTC.

This sequence joins TRBV28 and TRBJ1-5, with D uncertain. Looked up from germline, CDR1 is MDHEN and CDR2 is SYDVKM. This CDR3 comprises 14 residues. V lost 5 bases to trimming and J lost 5 bases, with 13 bases between them. CDR3 nucleotides: TGTGCCAGCAGTGGGAGCCCTTCAGATCAGCCCCAGCATTTT. It encodes CASSGSPSDQPQHF.

This chain connects TRBV5-1 to TRBJ2-5, with a possible D match to TRBD1 (5 bases). Germline V gene data show CDR1 as SGHRS and CDR2 as YFSETQ. The CDR3 spans 14 residues. Deletions cut 4 bases from V and 1 base from J, with 11 bases between. As DNA, the CDR3 is TGCGCCAGCAGCCCCTTAGGGGCCCAAGAGACCCAGTACTTC. Its protein product is CASSPLGAQETQYF. The full variable domain, rest sourced from reference TRBV5-1 and TRBJ2-5, is KAGVTQTPRYLIKTRGQQVTLSCSPISGHRSVSWYQQTPGQGLQFLFEYFSETQRNKGNFPGRFSGRQFSNSRSEMNVSTLELGDSALYLCASSPLGAQETQYFGPGTRLLVL.

The CDR3 sequence: CASSMEGRLAGEDTGELFF. The CDR3 DNA reads as TGTGCCAGCAGCATGGAAGGGAGACTAGCGGGAGAAGATACCGGGGAGCTGTTTTTT. V and J are TRBV7-6 and TRBJ2-2, with 12 bases identical to TRBD2. J was trimmed by 5 bases and V by 5 bases; bases with no gene match: 15. The CDR3 is 19 amino acids. CDR1 and CDR2 from the germline V gene are SGHVS and FNYEAQ.